The 20 T cell receptor beta chains below come from one sample, sequenced in a study of CD8 T cells in ankylosing spondylitis. TCRdb called the 5' RACE reads again in MiXCR, with one record for every CDR3 protein. This sample has hundreds of thousands of distinct CDR3 sequences, with 25% to 30% found just once. Sequencing was performed on blood, either unsorted or a sorted T cell fraction (not recorded which). Receptors originate from a male donor with ankylosing spondylitis or in good health (not recorded which).

This clonotype was recorded many times. The chain has TRBV18 and TRBJ2-7, with a tentative D call TRBD2 (6 bases). The V end lost 6 bases, the J end lost 5 bases, and 17 bases lay between the germline ends. The CDR3 length is 14 residues. The germline CDR1 and CDR2 sequences are KGHSH and LQKENI. CDR3: CASSLNGGTHEQYF. CDR3 nucleotides: TGTGCCAGCTCTCTTAACGGAGGGACCCACGAGCAGTACTTC.

In its sample, this clonotype was seen a few times. The chain recombines TRBV4-3 with TRBJ2-5, with 7 positions matching TRBD1. The ends lost 0 bases at V and 5 bases at J; junction bases unmatched: 9. CDR3 length: 16 residues. Germline CDR1 LGHNA, CDR2 YSLEER. CDR3 coding DNA: TGCGCCAGCAGCCAAGATGGAGGCCAGGGGGAGGAGACCCAGTACTTC. The encoded protein is CASSQDGGQGEETQYF.

This clonotype occurred once. V and J are TRBV5-1 and TRBJ2-1; no firm D call. Trimming shortened V by 2 bases and J by 6 bases, and 6 bases separated the two germline ends. This CDR3 is 12 amino acids long. Germline assignment: CDR1 SGHRS and CDR2 YFSETQ. CDR3: CASSFQLNEQFF. In DNA, the CDR3 is TGCGCCAGCAGCTTCCAACTCAATGAGCAGTTCTTC.

The rearrangement joins TRBV12-3 or TRBV12-4 to TRBJ2-1; D possibly uses TRBD1 or TRBD2 (6 bases each). The CDR3 spans 15 residues. V was pared by 5 bases and J by 4 bases, with 15 bases between. The chain's CDR3 is CASSGGGLHYNEQFF. The CDR3 region has the DNA TGTGCCAGCAGTGGAGGGGGACTGCATTACAATGAGCAGTTCTTC.

The rearrangement uses TRBV6-1 and TRBJ2-4; 9 positions match TRBD1. J was trimmed by 2 bases and V by 8 bases; bases with no gene match: 7. This CDR3 spans 15 amino acids. Germline V gives CDR1 MNHNS, CDR2 SASEGT. In DNA, the CDR3 is TGTGCCAGCGGCCAACAGGGGGCGACCAAAAACATTCAGTACTTC. Translated: CASGQQGATKNIQYF.

On this clonotype: It may be a read error: a sequence one base away is much more abundant. This chain connects TRBV12-3 or TRBV12-4 to TRBJ1-6, with D perhaps matching TRBD1 (5 bases). The CDR3 totals 12 residues. Trimming shortened V by 3 bases and J by 9 bases, and 6 bases separated the two germline ends. The DNA of the CDR3 is TGTGCCAGCAGTTTTCAGGGTTCACCCCTCCACTTT. It specifies CASSFQGSPLHF.

V is TRBV7-2 and J is TRBJ2-1; a weak D match, TRBD2 (5 bases). Trimming removed 3 bases from V and 4 bases from J, with 16 bases in between. The CDR3 runs 16 residues. CDR1 and CDR2 (germline): SGHTA, FQGNSA. CDR3 bases: TGTGCCAGCAGCTTTCCCCTTGGAGGCGGGTACAATGAGCAGTTCTTC. Protein sequence: CASSFPLGGGYNEQFF.

V and J are TRBV5-1 and TRBJ1-5, with 8 bases fitting TRBD1. Looked up from germline, CDR1 is SGHRS and CDR2 is YFSETQ. The CDR3 runs to 14 residues. V trimming: 6 bases; J trimming: 4 bases; junction bases outside the gene matches: 6. The CDR3 nucleotides are TGCGCCAGCAAAGCTGGACAGGGAAATCAGCCCCAGCATTTT. This gives the protein CASKAGQGNQPQHF.

This clonotype was recorded many times. The chain joins TRBV29-1 to TRBJ2-3, with 11 bases fitting TRBD1. With V trimmed by 8 bases and J by 8 bases, 9 bases remained unmatched. Germline V CDR1 and CDR2: SQVTM, ANQGSEA. The CDR3 has 13 amino acids. The CDR3 spells CSFGQGADGTQYF. The CDR3 DNA reads TGCAGCTTCGGACAGGGGGCTGATGGTACGCAGTATTTT.

This clonotype was recorded at least ten times. This chain connects TRBV7-2 to TRBJ2-7; D is ambiguous. Germline V gene lookup returns CDR1 SGHTA and CDR2 FQGNSA. With 1 base removed from V and 2 bases from J, the gap between germline ends came to 12 bases. CDR3 length equals 15 residues. The CDR3 sequence: CASSLVPLPTYEQYF. For the CDR3, the DNA is TGTGCCAGCAGCTTAGTCCCCCTCCCAACCTACGAGCAGTACTTC.

This clonotype has ten or more counts. J is TRBJ2-2 and V is TRBV5-6; weak D call: TRBD1 (6 bases). The germline V gene has CDR1 SGHDT and CDR2 YYEEEE. V was cut by 3 bases and J by 4 bases, with 13 bases left in between. CDR3 length equals 15 residues. The CDR3 sequence: CASSSAGVRTGELFF. In DNA form, the CDR3 reads TGTGCCAGCAGCTCCGCAGGGGTTCGCACCGGGGAGCTGTTTTTT. Full variable domain (missing parts from reference TRBV5-6 and TRBJ2-2): DAGVTQSPTHLIKTRGQQVTLRCSPKSGHDTVSWYQQALGQGPQFIFQYYEEEERQRGNFPDRFSGHQFPNYSSELNVNALLLGDSALYLCASSSAGVRTGELFFGEGSRLTVL.

This clonotype was recorded many times. The chain combines TRBV10-3 with TRBJ1-2; maybe TRBD1 (5 bases). The CDR3 is 15 residues long. Trimming took off 3 bases at V and 0 bases at J, with 11 bases between the two ends. CDR1 and CDR2 from the germline V gene are ENHRY and SYGVKD. The CDR3 loop reads CAISDLLGANYGYTF. DNA for the CDR3: TGTGCCATCAGTGATCTCTTAGGGGCTAACTATGGCTACACCTTC.

This clonotype was recorded at least ten times. The chain employs TRBV12-3 or TRBV12-4 and TRBJ2-7, with D tentatively TRBD2 (5 bases). The V end lost 2 bases, the J end lost 9 bases, and 14 bases lay between the germline ends. The length of the CDR3 is 13 residues. This CDR3 is CASSLKASSGQYF. For the CDR3, the DNA is TGTGCCAGCAGTTTAAAGGCTAGCTCGGGGCAGTACTTC.

The rearrangement joins TRBV20-1 to TRBJ2-5; D unresolved. Trimming pared 0 bases from V and 2 bases from J, leaving 10 bases between. CDR3 length: 14 amino acids. CDR1 is DFQATT, CDR2 SNEGSKA, per germline (reference sequence). CDR3 loop: CSAREGRKQETQYF. The CDR3 nucleotides read TGCAGTGCTAGAGAAGGACGGAAGCAAGAGACCCAGTACTTC.

A few counts support this clonotype. The gene calls are TRBV12-3 or TRBV12-4 and TRBJ1-1; 8 bases map to TRBD1. This CDR3 is built from 15 residues. Trimming at V came to 5 bases and at J to 1 base, leaving 6 bases not matched to a gene. The DNA for the CDR3 is TGTGCCAGCAGTCCCCGGGACAGGTGGAACACTGAAGCTTTCTTT. Its translation is CASSPRDRWNTEAFF.

This clonotype was seen repeatedly, ten times or more. The genes are TRBV20-1 and TRBJ2-3; possible D gene TRBD1, 6 bases. Looked up from germline, CDR1 is DFQATT and CDR2 is SNEGSKA (reference sequence). The V end lost 0 bases, the J end lost 3 bases, and 13 bases lay between the germline ends. The CDR3 consists of 15 residues. CDR3 in DNA: TGCAGTGCTAGAGATCCGGGACAAGCAACAGATACGCAGTATTTT. Encoded protein: CSARDPGQATDTQYF.

In the case of this clonotype: At one of its ends the junction is not consistent with the germline gene, which may arise from a read error. The rearrangement links TRBV7-7 to TRBJ2-2, with D possibly being TRBD1 (6 bases). The germline gives CDR1 SSHAT, CDR2 FNYEAQ (reference sequence). The CDR3 runs to 15 residues. CDR3 sequence: CASSLSGVWTGELFF. The CDR3 DNA reads TGTGCTAGCAGCTTATCAGGGGTGTGGACCGGGGAGCTGTTTTTT. The full variable domain, in which reference TRBV7-7 and TRBJ2-2 provide the parts outside the CDR3, is GAGVSQSPRYKVTKRGQDVTLRCDPISSHATLYWYQQALGQGPEFLTYFNYEAQPDKSGLPSDRFSAERPEGSISTLTIQRTEQRDSAMYRCASSLSGVWTGELFFGEGSRLTVL.

Ten or more counts support this clonotype. The chain couples TRBV5-1 to TRBJ2-3; maybe TRBD2 (5 bases). There are 15 residues in the CDR3. Germline values: CDR1 SGHRS, CDR2 YFSETQ. Trimming removed 4 bases from V and 2 bases from J, with 14 bases in between. Here the CDR3 DNA reads TGCGCCAGCAGCAGTATCGGACTTTCCACAGATACGCAGTATTTT. This translates into CASSSIGLSTDTQYF.

The V call is TRBV5-1, the J call TRBJ1-5; D remains unclear. In germline, CDR1 is SGHRS, CDR2 YFSETQ. The CDR3 has 16 amino acids. Trimming left V 5 bases short and J 2 bases short, with 17 bases between. This CDR3 is CASSLGPIGGNQPQHF. The CDR3 nucleotides are TGCGCCAGCAGTTTAGGCCCCATCGGTGGCAATCAGCCCCAGCATTTT.

J is TRBJ2-3 and V is TRBV20-1; possibly TRBD1 for D (5 bases). There are 13 residues in the CDR3. Germline CDR1 DFQATT, CDR2 SNEGSKA (reference sequence). V lost 5 bases to trimming and J lost 2 bases, with 11 bases between them. The CDR3 DNA follows: TGCAGTGCTGAGGCAGGGCACACAGATACGCAGTATTTT. As protein: CSAEAGHTDTQYF.